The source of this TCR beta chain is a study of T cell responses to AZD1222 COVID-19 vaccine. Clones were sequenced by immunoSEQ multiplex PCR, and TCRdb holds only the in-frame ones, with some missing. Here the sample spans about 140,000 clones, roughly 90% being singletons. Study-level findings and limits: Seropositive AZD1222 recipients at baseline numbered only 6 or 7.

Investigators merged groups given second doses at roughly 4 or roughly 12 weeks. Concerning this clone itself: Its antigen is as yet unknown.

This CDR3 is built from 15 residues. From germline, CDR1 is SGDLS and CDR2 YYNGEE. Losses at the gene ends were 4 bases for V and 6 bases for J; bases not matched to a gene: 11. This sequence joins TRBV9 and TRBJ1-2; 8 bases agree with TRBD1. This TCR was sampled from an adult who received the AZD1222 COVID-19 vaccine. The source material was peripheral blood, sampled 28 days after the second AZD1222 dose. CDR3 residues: CASSPLGQGFDGYTF. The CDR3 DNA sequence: TGTGCCAGCAGCCCTCTCGGACAGGGTTTTGATGGCTACACCTTC.